This T cell receptor (beta chain) was captured by sequencing in a study of control samples from healthy donors and cancer patients. Repertoires were generated with immunoSEQ multiplex PCR, while TCRdb's copy carries only in-frame clones and drops some. The profile covers 95,000 to 100,000 clones, with roughly 89% appearing a single time and about 7.8% taken by the ten largest. CDR3 size: 16 residues. Germline V lookup: CDR1 SGHDT, CDR2 YYEEEE. V was shortened by 4 bases and J by 0 bases, with 14 bases between the two germline ends. This clonotype originated in a man aged 25 to 40 in good health. The chain combines TRBV5-6 with TRBJ2-1; D gene ambiguous. What was sequenced was blood. This CDR3 is CASSPRYAYSYNEQFF. For the CDR3, the DNA is TGTGCCAGCAGCCCCAGGTACGCTTACTCCTACAATGAGCAGTTCTTC. The complete variable domain, with remaining parts taken from reference TRBV5-6 and TRBJ2-1, reads DAGVTQSPTHLIKTRGQQVTLRCSPKSGHDTVSWYQQALGQGPQFIFQYYEEEERQRGNFPDRFSGHQFPNYSSELNVNALLLGDSALYLCASSPRYAYSYNEQFFGPGTRLTVL.